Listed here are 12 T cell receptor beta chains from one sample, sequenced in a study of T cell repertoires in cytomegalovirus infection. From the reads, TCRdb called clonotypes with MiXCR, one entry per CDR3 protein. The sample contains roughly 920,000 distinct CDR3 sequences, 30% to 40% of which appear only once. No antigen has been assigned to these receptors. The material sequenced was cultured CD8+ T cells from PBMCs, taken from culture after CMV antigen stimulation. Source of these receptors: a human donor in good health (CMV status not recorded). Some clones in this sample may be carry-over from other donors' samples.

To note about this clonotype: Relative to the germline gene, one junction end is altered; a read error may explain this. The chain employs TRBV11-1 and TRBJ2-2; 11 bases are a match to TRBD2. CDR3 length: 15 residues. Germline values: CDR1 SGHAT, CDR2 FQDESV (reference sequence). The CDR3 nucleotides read TGTACCAGCAGCTTACCTAGCGGGGGGTTCGGGGAGCTGTTTTTT. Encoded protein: CTSSLPSGGFGELFF.

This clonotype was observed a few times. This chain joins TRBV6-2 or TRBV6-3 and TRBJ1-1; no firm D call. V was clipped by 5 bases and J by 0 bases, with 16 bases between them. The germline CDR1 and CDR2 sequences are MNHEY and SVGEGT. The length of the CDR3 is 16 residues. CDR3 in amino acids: CASSNNLIQLNTEAFF. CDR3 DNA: TGTGCCAGCAGTAACAACCTCATACAATTGAACACTGAAGCTTTCTTT.

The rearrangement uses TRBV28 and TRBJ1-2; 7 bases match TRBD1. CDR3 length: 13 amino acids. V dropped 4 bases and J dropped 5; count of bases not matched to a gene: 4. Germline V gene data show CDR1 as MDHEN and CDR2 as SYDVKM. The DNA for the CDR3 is TGTGCCAGCAGTTACAGGGGAATGTATGGCTACACCTTC. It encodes CASSYRGMYGYTF.

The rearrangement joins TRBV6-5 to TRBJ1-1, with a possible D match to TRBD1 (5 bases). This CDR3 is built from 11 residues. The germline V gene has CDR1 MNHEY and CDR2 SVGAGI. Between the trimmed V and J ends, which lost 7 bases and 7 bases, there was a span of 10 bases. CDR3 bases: TGTGCCAGCAAGGGGCTACATGAAGCTTTCTTT. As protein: CASKGLHEAFF.

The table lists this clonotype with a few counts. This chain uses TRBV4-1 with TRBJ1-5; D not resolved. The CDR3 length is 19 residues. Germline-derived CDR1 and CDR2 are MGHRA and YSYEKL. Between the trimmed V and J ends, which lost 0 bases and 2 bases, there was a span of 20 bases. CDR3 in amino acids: CASSQEAPWQLVGNQPQHF. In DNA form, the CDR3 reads TGCGCCAGCAGCCAAGAGGCCCCTTGGCAGCTCGTTGGCAATCAGCCCCAGCATTTT.

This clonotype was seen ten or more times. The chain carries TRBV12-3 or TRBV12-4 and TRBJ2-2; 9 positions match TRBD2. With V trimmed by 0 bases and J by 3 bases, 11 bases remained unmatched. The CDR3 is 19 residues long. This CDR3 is CASSLALRAGGPDTGELFF. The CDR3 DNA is TGTGCCAGCAGTTTAGCGCTTCGGGCGGGGGGGCCTGACACCGGGGAGCTGTTTTTT.

CDR3 residues: CASSQTGRLNEKLFF. CDR3 in DNA: TGTGCCAGCAGTCAAACAGGGCGGCTGAATGAAAAACTGTTTTTT. The chain links TRBV5-5 to TRBJ1-4; possibly TRBD1 for D (6 bases). The CDR3 contains 15 residues. V was shortened by 5 bases and J by 5 bases, with 16 bases between the two germline ends. CDR1 SGHKS and CDR2 YYEKEE come from the germline V gene (reference sequence).

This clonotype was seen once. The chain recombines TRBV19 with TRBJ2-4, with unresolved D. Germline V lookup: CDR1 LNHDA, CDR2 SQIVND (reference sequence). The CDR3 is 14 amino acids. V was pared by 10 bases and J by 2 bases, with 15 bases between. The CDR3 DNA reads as TGTGCCACCTCGGTAGCCTCTACCAAAAACATTCAGTACTTC. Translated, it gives CATSVASTKNIQYF.

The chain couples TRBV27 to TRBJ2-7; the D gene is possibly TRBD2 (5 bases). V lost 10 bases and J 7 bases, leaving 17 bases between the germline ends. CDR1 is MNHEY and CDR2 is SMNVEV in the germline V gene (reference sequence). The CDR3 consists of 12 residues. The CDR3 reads CATVGSSGEQYV. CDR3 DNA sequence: TGTGCCACCGTGGGGTCCTCGGGGGAGCAGTACGTC.

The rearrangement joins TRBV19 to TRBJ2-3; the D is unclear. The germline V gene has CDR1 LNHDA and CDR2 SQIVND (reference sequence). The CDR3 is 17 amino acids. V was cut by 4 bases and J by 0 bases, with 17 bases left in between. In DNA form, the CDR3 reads TGTGCCAGTAGTACAATAGGACCTCGTGGAAGCACAGATACGCAGTATTTT. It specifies CASSTIGPRGSTDTQYF.

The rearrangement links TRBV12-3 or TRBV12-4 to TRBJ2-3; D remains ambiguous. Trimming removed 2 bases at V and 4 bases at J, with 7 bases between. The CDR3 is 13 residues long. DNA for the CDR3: TGTGCCAGCAGTTTACACCTGGCAGATACGCAGTATTTT. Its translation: CASSLHLADTQYF.

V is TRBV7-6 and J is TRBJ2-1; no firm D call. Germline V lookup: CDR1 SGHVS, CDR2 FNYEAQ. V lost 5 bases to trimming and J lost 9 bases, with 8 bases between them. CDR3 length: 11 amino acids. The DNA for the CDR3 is TGTGCCAGCAGCGAAGTGGGTGAGCAGTTCTTC. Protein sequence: CASSEVGEQFF. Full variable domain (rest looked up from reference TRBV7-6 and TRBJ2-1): GAGVSQSPRYKVTKRGQDVALRCDPISGHVSLYWYRQALGQGPEFLTYFNYEAQQDKSGLPNDRFSAERPEGSISTLTIQRTEQRDSAMYRCASSEVGEQFFGPGTRLTVL.